The 18 T cell receptor beta chains reported below all come from one sample, sequenced in a study of blood T cell repertoires in COVID-19. The repertoire was sequenced with immunoSEQ multiplex PCR; TCRdb's copy has only in-frame clones and lacks some. The profile shows some 300,000 clones, approximately 89% of them singletons. Sequencing used PBMCs or T cells enriched from blood (not recorded which). The receptors come from a woman between 25 and 40 years old who had recovered from COVID-19.

In this sample, this clone turned up a few times. Germline is not matched at one junction end, which may reflect a read error. V gene TRBV7-7 combines with J gene TRBJ2-2; possible D gene TRBD1, 6 bases. This CDR3 contains 17 residues. Germline values: CDR1 SSHAT, CDR2 FNYEAQ (reference sequence). This CDR3 is CASSTSLDSLNTGELFF. DNA of the CDR3: TGTGCTAGCAGCACAAGCCTGGACAGTTTGAACACCGGGGAGCTGTTTTTT.

The rearrangement links TRBV28 to TRBJ2-3; D might be TRBD2 (5 bases). Germline values: CDR1 MDHEN, CDR2 SYDVKM. V dropped 1 base and J dropped 1 base, with 21 bases sitting between them. This CDR3 has 19 amino acids. CDR3 bases: TGTGCCAGCAGTTTATATTCGCCCTTCGGGGTGTATCGCACAGATACGCAGTATTTT. As protein: CASSLYSPFGVYRTDTQYF.

For this clone: Other nucleotide sequences from this sample produce the same CDR3. The CDR3 DNA reads as TGTGCCAGCAGTGAGGGACAGCTCTACGAGCAGTACTTC. Translated: CASSEGQLYEQYF. The chain combines TRBV6-1 with TRBJ2-7, with 7 bases aligning to TRBD1. The CDR3 length is 13 residues. V gave up 3 bases and J gave up 3 bases; unmatched junction bases: 2. Germline-derived CDR1 and CDR2 are MNHNS and SASEGT.

The rearrangement links TRBV12-5 to TRBJ2-5; D is possibly TRBD2 (5 bases). Trimming pared 8 bases from V and 2 bases from J, leaving 15 bases between. Germline CDR1 and CDR2: LGHNT and FRNRAP. This CDR3 spans 14 amino acids. The CDR3 loop reads CASKAPGGQETQYF. The CDR3 DNA is TGTGCTAGTAAGGCCCCCGGAGGACAAGAGACCCAGTACTTC. Based on the CDR3 plus reference TRBV12-5 and TRBJ2-5, the full variable domain is DARVTQTPRHKVTEMGQEVTMRCQPILGHNTVFWYRQTMMQGLELLAYFRNRAPLDDSGMPKDRFSAEMPDATLATLKIQPSEPRDSAVYFCASKAPGGQETQYFGPGTRLLVL.

The rearrangement uses TRBV9 and TRBJ1-5; 7 bases map to TRBD1. Germline assignment: CDR1 SGDLS and CDR2 YYNGEE. This CDR3 region has 15 residues. The V segment lost 3 bases and the J segment 3 bases; nucleotides outside the gene matches: 6. The CDR3 nucleotides are TGTGCCAGCAGCGCCGAACAGGGGTTCAATCAGCCCCAGCATTTT. Protein product: CASSAEQGFNQPQHF. Full variable domain (rest looked up from reference TRBV9 and TRBJ1-5): DSGVTQTPKHLITATGQRVTLRCSPRSGDLSVYWYQQSLDQGLQFLIQYYNGEERAKGNILERFSAQQFPDLHSELNLSSLELGDSALYFCASSAEQGFNQPQHFGDGTRLSIL.

This clone was counted between two and nine times. The CDR3 region is CAWSGGQGYHEQYF. The CDR3 nucleotides are TGTGCCTGGAGTGGGGGACAGGGGTATCACGAGCAGTACTTC. This chain joins TRBV30 and TRBJ2-7; TRBD1 matches 10 bases. The germline V gene encodes CDR1 GTSNPN and CDR2 SVGIG (reference sequence). J lost 5 bases, V lost 1 base, and 5 bases had no gene match. CDR3 size: 14 residues.

The chain employs TRBV18 and TRBJ2-5; 8 positions agree with TRBD2. With 6 bases clipped from V and 3 bases from J, the junction kept 6 bases outside the gene matches. Germline CDR1 is KGHSH and CDR2 is LQKENI. The CDR3 is made up of 14 amino acids. CDR3 DNA sequence: TGTGCCAGCTCCCCAACTAGCGGTGAAGAGACCCAGTACTTC. Translating it yields CASSPTSGEETQYF.

With regard to this clone: The junction and the germline gene differ at one end; a read error may be behind it. The chain links TRBV7-7 to TRBJ2-5; unclear D gene. There are 15 residues in the CDR3. CDR1 and CDR2 (germline): SSHAT, FNYEAQ (reference sequence). CDR3 loop: CASSSTPEILGTQYF. CDR3 sequence (DNA): TGTGCTAGCAGCTCGACACCGGAAATACTGGGGACCCAGTACTTC. Complete variable domain (other parts from reference TRBV7-7 and TRBJ2-5): GAGVSQSPRYKVTKRGQDVTLRCDPISSHATLYWYQQALGQGPEFLTYFNYEAQPDKSGLPSDRFSAERPEGSISTLTIQRTEQRDSAMYRCASSSTPEILGTQYFGPGTRLLVL.

V gene TRBV2 combines with J gene TRBJ1-5, with D tentatively TRBD1 (6 bases). Germline V gene lookup returns CDR1 SNHLY and CDR2 FYNNEI. V was cut by 0 bases and J by 3 bases, with 12 bases left in between. This CDR3 has 16 amino acids. The CDR3: CASSEAGAGDNQPQHF. CDR3 DNA: TGTGCCAGCAGTGAAGCTGGGGCAGGGGACAATCAGCCCCAGCATTTT.

The genes are TRBV5-1 and TRBJ2-7; TRBD2 might be the D (6 bases). The CDR3 is 13 residues long. Trimming removed 8 bases at V and 5 bases at J, with 17 bases between. From germline, CDR1 is SGHRS and CDR2 YFSETQ. CDR3 protein: CASNGLTLHEQYF. The DNA of the CDR3 is TGCGCCAGTAACGGACTAACCCTCCACGAGCAGTACTTC.

The chain has TRBV7-2 and TRBJ2-7; D perhaps matches TRBD1 (6 bases). CDR1 SGHTA and CDR2 FQGNSA come from the germline V gene. V was cut by 5 bases and J by 4 bases, with 21 bases left in between. CDR3 length equals 16 residues. The CDR3 region is CASSRSSGVLAYEQYF. CDR3 coding DNA: TGTGCCAGCAGCCGTTCCTCAGGGGTCTTGGCGTACGAGCAGTACTTC.

This clone was counted once. The J gene is TRBJ2-1, the V gene TRBV6-5, with D perhaps TRBD2 (6 bases). V was pared by 11 bases and J by 1 base, with 12 bases between. This CDR3 has 13 amino acids. In germline, CDR1 is MNHEY, CDR2 SVGAGI. CDR3 nucleotides: TGTGCCGGCCAGACTAGATCCTACAATGAGCAGTTCTTC. It translates to CAGQTRSYNEQFF.

The gene calls are TRBV4-1 and TRBJ1-2; TRBD1 is a possible D gene (6 bases). The V end was cut by 4 bases, the J end by 4 bases, with 16 bases between. The CDR3 extends over 15 amino acids. CDR1 and CDR2 (germline): MGHRA, YSYEKL. The CDR3 DNA reads TGCGCCAGCAGCCCCCGACAGGAAACGGCCTATGGCTACACCTTC. Translating gives CASSPRQETAYGYTF.

This chain uses TRBV7-9 with TRBJ2-3; D perhaps matches TRBD2 (6 bases). The CDR3 runs 12 residues. Germline V gene data show CDR1 as SEHNR and CDR2 as FQNEAQ (reference sequence). V lost 4 bases and J lost 9, with 11 bases in between. CDR3 protein: CASSSGAQTQYF. The CDR3 region has the DNA TGTGCCAGCAGCTCGGGAGCCCAAACGCAGTATTTT.

The CDR3 nucleotides read TGTGCCAGCAGTTTCTACAGGGGCAATGAGCAGTTCTTC. This gives the protein CASSFYRGNEQFF. The genes are TRBV6-5 and TRBJ2-1; 7 nucleotides agree with TRBD1. The germline V gene has CDR1 MNHEY and CDR2 SVGAGI. The CDR3 loop spans 13 amino acids. The trim removed 4 bases at V and 6 bases at J, leaving 3 bases unmatched.

V and J are TRBV20-1 and TRBJ2-5, with 10 nucleotides matching TRBD2. Germline CDR1 DFQATT, CDR2 SNEGSKA (reference sequence). With V trimmed by 6 bases and J by 3 bases, 13 bases remained unmatched. The CDR3 is 16 amino acids. Written as DNA, the CDR3 is TGCAGTGCCAGTGACCCTGCTAGCGGGAGTAAAGAGACCCAGTACTTC. Its translation is CSASDPASGSKETQYF.

The chain has TRBV7-2 and TRBJ2-3, with 7 nucleotides matching TRBD2. The CDR3 has 12 amino acids. V dropped 6 bases and J dropped 6; count of bases not matched to a gene: 3. Germline CDR1 SGHTA, CDR2 FQGNSA. Written as DNA, the CDR3 is TGTGCCAGCAGTTTTAGCGGGGATACGCAGTATTTT. It yields the protein CASSFSGDTQYF.

This chain uses TRBV28 with TRBJ1-5, with TRBD1 identical over 7 bases. The CDR3 covers 13 residues. Looked up from germline, CDR1 is MDHEN and CDR2 is SYDVKM. Germline trimming cut 10 bases from V and 7 bases from J; bases unmatched to any gene: 10. CDR3 loop: CANQQGFGQPQHF. As DNA, the CDR3 is TGTGCCAACCAACAGGGGTTCGGGCAGCCCCAGCATTTT. The entire variable domain, with the rest obtained from reference TRBV28 and TRBJ1-5, is as follows: DVKVTQSSRYLVKRTGEKVFLECVQDMDHENMFWYRQDPGLGLRLIYFSYDVKMKEKGDIPEGYSVSREKKERFSLILESASTNQTSMYLCANQQGFGQPQHFGDGTRLSIL.